This T cell receptor (beta chain) was found in a study of response to subunit inactivated influenza vaccine. Regarding the study as a whole: Researchers suggested that each seasonal influenza vaccination recruits few new T cells.

TCRdb re-analysed the RT-PCR reads in MiXCR, keeping a single row per CDR3 protein. Here the sample spans approximately 530,000 distinct CDR3 sequences, approximately 6.9% being singletons. J gave up 1 base and V 4 bases, and 7 bases lay outside the gene matches. Germline V gene sequence: CDR1 SGHRS, CDR2 YFSETQ. CDR3 size: 18 residues. On this clonotype itself: Antigen specificity is unknown.

The sequence came from a man aged 50-75 years who received an inactivated influenza vaccine. Sequencing used PBMCs from blood, obtained less than 30 months after vaccination. This chain uses TRBV5-1 with TRBJ2-3; TRBD2 aligns across 15 bases. CDR3 DNA sequence: TGCGCCAGCAGCCCCGGACTAGCGGGAGGGCCACGCACAGATACGCAGTATTTT. This translates into CASSPGLAGGPRTDTQYF.